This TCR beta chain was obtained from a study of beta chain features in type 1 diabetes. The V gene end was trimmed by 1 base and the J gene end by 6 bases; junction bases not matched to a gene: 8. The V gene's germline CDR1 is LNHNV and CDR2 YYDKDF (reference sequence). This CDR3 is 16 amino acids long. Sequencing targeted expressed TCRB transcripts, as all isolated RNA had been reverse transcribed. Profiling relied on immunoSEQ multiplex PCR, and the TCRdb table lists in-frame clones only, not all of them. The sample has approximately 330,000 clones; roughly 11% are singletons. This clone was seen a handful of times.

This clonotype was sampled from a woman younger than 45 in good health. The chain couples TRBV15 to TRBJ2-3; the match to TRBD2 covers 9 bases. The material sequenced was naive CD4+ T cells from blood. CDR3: CATSRGISGRGDTQYF. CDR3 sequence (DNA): TGTGCCACCAGCAGAGGCATTAGCGGGAGAGGGGATACGCAGTATTTT.